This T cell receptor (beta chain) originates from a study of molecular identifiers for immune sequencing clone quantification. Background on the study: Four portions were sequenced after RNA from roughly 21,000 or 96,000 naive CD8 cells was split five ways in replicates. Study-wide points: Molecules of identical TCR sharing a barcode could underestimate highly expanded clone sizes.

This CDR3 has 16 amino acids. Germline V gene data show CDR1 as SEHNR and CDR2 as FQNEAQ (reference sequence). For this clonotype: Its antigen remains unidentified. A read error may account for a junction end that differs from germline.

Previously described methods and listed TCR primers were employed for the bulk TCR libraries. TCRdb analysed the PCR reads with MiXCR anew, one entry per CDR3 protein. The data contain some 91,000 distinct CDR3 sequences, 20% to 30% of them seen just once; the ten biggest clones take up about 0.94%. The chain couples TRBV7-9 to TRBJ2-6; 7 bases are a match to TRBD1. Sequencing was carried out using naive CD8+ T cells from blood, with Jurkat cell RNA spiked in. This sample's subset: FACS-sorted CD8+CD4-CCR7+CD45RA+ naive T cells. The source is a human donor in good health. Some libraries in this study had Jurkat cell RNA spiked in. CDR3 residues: CTSSSLGTAGANVLTF. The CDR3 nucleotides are TGTACCAGCAGCTCCCTCGGGACAGCCGGGGCCAACGTCCTGACTTTC.